Each of the 17 T cell receptor beta chains below was sequenced from the same sample in a study of T-cell reconstitution after alpha-beta-depleted transplantation in children (TCRdb year 2016). Libraries were built with PCR. The sample was run on an Illumina HiSeq 2500. To normalize quantification of the TCRbeta repertoire, the TCR libraries were built with molecular barcoding that relied on unique molecular identifiers. Clones were called with MiXCR by TCRdb after fastp trimmed the public reads at Q25, and only in-frame beta chains were retained. Every CDR3 protein is listed once, alongside the most common genes and DNA of its rows. The sample profile shows roughly 500,000 distinct CDR3 sequences; around 20% of them were found once. The top ten clones comprise around 3.3% of the sample. The sequencing used PBMCs from the stem cell graft donor, collected from the stem cell graft. Source of these receptors: a human donor who donated a stem cell graft to a child with acute lymphoblastic leukemia.

The sample holds many counts of this clonotype. This rearrangement joins TRBV5-1 to TRBJ2-2, with D unclear. Germline CDR1 and CDR2: SGHRS and YFSETQ. Trimming pared 3 bases from V and 0 bases from J, leaving 24 bases between. This CDR3 contains 20 residues. Here the CDR3 reads CASSSPDHRLELANTGELFF. Written as DNA, the CDR3 is TGCGCCAGCAGCTCCCCGGATCACCGCCTAGAACTCGCGAACACCGGGGAGCTGTTTTTT.

V is TRBV6-1 and J is TRBJ2-7, with D perhaps being TRBD1 or TRBD2 (5 bases each). Germline assignment: CDR1 MNHNS and CDR2 SASEGT. The CDR3 loop spans 14 amino acids. V lost 5 bases and J 6 bases, leaving 17 bases between the germline ends. The CDR3 sequence is CASSPRGLYGEQYF. CDR3 nucleotide sequence: TGTGCCAGCAGTCCCCGGGGCCTGTATGGCGAGCAGTACTTC.

V is TRBV7-2 and J is TRBJ2-3, with D perhaps assigned TRBD1 or TRBD2 (5 bases each). V lost 1 base to trimming and J lost 0 bases, with 8 bases between them. This CDR3 has 15 residues. CDR1 and CDR2 from the germline V gene are SGHTA and FQGNSA. The CDR3 protein is CASSLDGASTDTQYF. Written as DNA, the CDR3 is TGTGCCAGCAGCTTAGACGGGGCTAGCACAGATACGCAGTATTTT.

This clonotype came up a few times. The chain links TRBV9 to TRBJ2-1, with TRBD2 matching over 9 bases. The CDR3 runs to 16 residues. Trimming removed 3 bases from V and 3 bases from J; junction bases left unmatched: 7. Germline V gene sequence: CDR1 SGDLS, CDR2 YYNGEE. CDR3 sequence reads: CASSAFLAGIYNEQFF. CDR3 sequence (DNA): TGTGCCAGCAGCGCCTTCCTAGCGGGAATCTACAATGAGCAGTTCTTC.

The rearrangement links TRBV29-1 to TRBJ2-7; 11 bases map to TRBD2. CDR1 is SQVTM and CDR2 is ANQGSEA in the germline V gene. This CDR3 spans 14 amino acids. J was trimmed by 0 bases and V by 2 bases; bases with no gene match: 0. The CDR3 region has the DNA TGCAGCGTTGAAACTAGCGGGGGCTCCTACGAGCAGTACTTC. Encoded protein: CSVETSGGSYEQYF.

This clonotype was recorded many times. The chain couples TRBV4-1 to TRBJ2-1; 8 bases match TRBD2. The CDR3 length is 16 residues. The germline V gene has CDR1 MGHRA and CDR2 YSYEKL. V gave up 0 bases and J gave up 8 bases; unmatched junction bases: 9. The DNA for the CDR3 is TGCGCCAGCAGCCAAGATCTGAGCGGGAGTGGCGATGAGCAGTTCTTC. This sequence encodes CASSQDLSGSGDEQFF.

The V and J genes are TRBV5-1 and TRBJ1-6, with D perhaps matching TRBD1 (6 bases). The ends were cut back, 4 bases at V and 16 bases at J, with 21 bases in the middle. This CDR3 is built from 14 residues. Looked up from germline, CDR1 is SGHRS and CDR2 is YFSETQ. The CDR3 nucleotides are TGCGCCAGCAGCCCCCACTCTCCCGGGACAACACTCCACTTT. Its translation is CASSPHSPGTTLHF.

J is TRBJ2-4 and V is TRBV6-2 or TRBV6-3; D unresolved. This CDR3 region has 16 residues. Germline CDR1 and CDR2: MNHEY and SVGEGT. V gave up 0 bases and J gave up 0 bases, with 9 bases separating them. CDR3 region: CASSYSRLLAKNIQYF. CDR3 coding DNA: TGTGCCAGCAGTTACTCGAGGTTATTAGCCAAAAACATTCAGTACTTC.

J is TRBJ2-1 and V is TRBV5-1; no clear D. The CDR3 is made up of 17 amino acids. Germline CDR1 SGHRS, CDR2 YFSETQ. Trimming removed 4 bases from V and 2 bases from J, with 19 bases in between. CDR3 DNA sequence: TGCGCCAGCAGCAGGCGTAGTTTGCAGCCCCCCTACAATGAGCAGTTCTTC. This sequence encodes CASSRRSLQPPYNEQFF. The whole variable domain, remainder taken from reference TRBV5-1 and TRBJ2-1, is KAGVTQTPRYLIKTRGQQVTLSCSPISGHRSVSWYQQTPGQGLQFLFEYFSETQRNKGNFPGRFSGRQFSNSRSEMNVSTLELGDSALYLCASSRRSLQPPYNEQFFGPGTRLTVL.

This clonotype appeared a few times. Here the CDR3 reads CASSRRQGSYNEQFF. CDR3 bases: TGTGCCAGCAGCCGTCGACAGGGGTCCTACAATGAGCAGTTCTTC. The rearrangement joins TRBV5-4 to TRBJ2-1; 8 positions match TRBD1. The length of the CDR3 is 15 residues. The ends lost 4 bases at V and 1 base at J; junction bases unmatched: 4. CDR1 is SGHNT and CDR2 is YYREEE in the germline V gene (reference sequence). Full variable domain (remainder filled in from reference TRBV5-4 and TRBJ2-1): ETGVTQSPTHLIKTRGQQVTLRCSSQSGHNTVSWYQQALGQGPQFIFQYYREEENGRGNFPPRFSGLQFPNYSSELNVNALELDDSALYLCASSRRQGSYNEQFFGPGTRLTVL.

This clonotype was recorded a few times. This chain connects TRBV4-2 to TRBJ2-5; D perhaps matches TRBD1 (6 bases). The CDR3 has 16 residues. Germline CDR1 LGHNA, CDR2 YNFKEQ. V was pared by 0 bases and J by 5 bases, with 16 bases between. In DNA form, the CDR3 reads TGTGCCAGCAGCCAAGAGGGGCAGGGGAATTATGAGACCCAGTACTTC. Translated, it gives CASSQEGQGNYETQYF.

The rearrangement links TRBV6-5 to TRBJ2-2, with D unclear. The CDR3 runs 16 residues. CDR1 is MNHEY and CDR2 is SVGAGI in the germline V gene. V lost 0 bases and J 1 base, leaving 9 bases between the germline ends. The CDR3 reads CASSYSVWGNTGELFF. CDR3 coding DNA: TGTGCCAGCAGTTACTCGGTTTGGGGGAACACCGGGGAGCTGTTTTTT.

The table lists this clonotype with a few counts. The chain employs TRBV12-3 or TRBV12-4 and TRBJ1-5; D gene unclear. V lost 1 base and J lost 6, with 7 bases in between. This CDR3 has 13 residues. The CDR3 loop is CASSLGVGQPQHF. CDR3 bases: TGTGCCAGCAGTTTAGGTGTAGGTCAGCCCCAGCATTTT.

This clonotype was detected a few times. The chain has TRBV12-5 and TRBJ1-1; no firm D call. The V gene lost 0 bases and the J gene lost 1 base, with 9 bases spanning the gap. The CDR3 totals 15 residues. Germline V gives CDR1 LGHNT, CDR2 FRNRAP. The CDR3 DNA follows: TGTGCTAGTGGTTTGGTATTGTCCGGGAACACTGAAGCTTTCTTT. Translated, it gives CASGLVLSGNTEAFF.

This clonotype has just a few counts. CDR3 protein: CASSLVREHGELFF. The DNA of the CDR3 is TGCGCCAGCAGCTTGGTACGGGAGCACGGGGAGCTGTTTTTT. V gene TRBV5-1 combines with J gene TRBJ2-2; TRBD2 is a possible D gene (6 bases). The V gene lost 0 bases and the J gene lost 7 bases, with 10 bases spanning the gap. Germline CDR1 is SGHRS and CDR2 is YFSETQ. The CDR3 is 14 amino acids.

The V call is TRBV7-8, the J call TRBJ2-7, with D possibly TRBD1 on 6 matching bases. The CDR3 runs to 17 residues. The V end lost 1 base, the J end lost 3 bases, and 19 bases lay between the germline ends. Germline V gene sequence: CDR1 SGHVS, CDR2 FQNEAQ. The CDR3 sequence: CASSLEMGQGTLYEQYF. The CDR3 region has the DNA TGTGCCAGCAGCTTAGAGATGGGGCAGGGGACCCTCTACGAGCAGTACTTC.

Only a few counts were recorded for this clonotype. For the CDR3, the DNA is TGCGCCAGCAGCTTTTCCCGGGACAGGTCCACCAGATCGAACACCGGGGAGCTGTTTTTT. Translated, it gives CASSFSRDRSTRSNTGELFF. This chain connects TRBV5-1 to TRBJ2-2; 8 nucleotides line up with TRBD1. The V gene's germline CDR1 is SGHRS and CDR2 YFSETQ. The J segment lost 0 bases and the V segment lost 2 bases, leaving 15 bases of the junction unmatched. The CDR3 runs 20 residues.